Each of the 26 T cell receptor beta chains below was sequenced from the same sample in a study of T cells in Graves' hyperthyroidism and ophthalmopathy. RNA transcripts yielded amplified TCR beta CDR3 regions. Using the HTBI primer set, a first-round RT-PCR was run on the TCR CDR3. TCRdb re-called the multiplex PCR reads with MiXCR, one entry per CDR3 protein. The sample lists approximately 58,000 distinct CDR3 sequences, 49% seen once, with around 12% in the top ten. Sequenced sample: blood. The source of these receptors is a woman aged 25-40 years with Graves' ophthalmopathy.

The J gene is TRBJ1-1, the V gene TRBV20-1; no reliable D call. Germline V gene sequence: CDR1 DFQATT, CDR2 SNEGSKA (reference sequence). The CDR3 sequence is 14 residues long. The V and J ends lost 0 bases and 2 bases respectively, with 10 bases between them. DNA of the CDR3: TGCAGTGCTAGAGACCTCGTCATAAACACTGAAGCTTTCTTT. Translating it yields CSARDLVINTEAFF.

Note on this clonotype: A single base separates this from a much larger clone, so it may be a read error. Since the CDR3 does not end with the conserved phenylalanine or tryptophan, this likely comes from a read error. This chain links TRBV7-9 with TRBJ2-7, with 12 nucleotides matching TRBD2. J gave up 6 bases and V 6 bases, and 9 bases lay outside the gene matches. The germline V gene has CDR1 SEHNR and CDR2 FQNEAQ (reference sequence). This CDR3 has 15 amino acids. The CDR3: CASSLLSSGRGEQYC. The CDR3 nucleotides are TGTGCCAGCAGTTTATTGTCTAGCGGGAGGGGCGAGCAGTACTGC.

The table lists this clonotype with many counts. CDR3 sequence (DNA): TGTGCCAGCAGCTGGGGTAATCAGCCCCAGCATTTT. Translation: CASSWGNQPQHF. The chain has TRBV7-2 and TRBJ1-5; D is unresolved. CDR1 is SGHTA, CDR2 FQGNSA, per germline. Trimming removed 4 bases from V and 4 bases from J, with 5 bases in between. CDR3 length equals 12 residues.

The V gene is TRBV29-1, the J gene TRBJ2-3; 9 nucleotides agree with TRBD2. The V and J ends lost 7 bases and 2 bases, in that order; junction bases with no gene match: 7. The CDR3 totals 14 residues. Per the germline V gene, CDR1 is SQVTM and CDR2 is ANQGSEA. The CDR3 protein is CSAQTSGPTDTQYF. In DNA form, the CDR3 reads TGCAGCGCCCAGACTAGCGGCCCCACAGATACGCAGTATTTT.

This clonotype was recorded at least ten times. The chain is built from TRBV5-1 and TRBJ1-3, with TRBD1 matching over 7 bases. With V trimmed by 4 bases and J by 0 bases, 7 bases remained unmatched. This CDR3 is 16 amino acids long. Per the germline V gene, CDR1 is SGHRS and CDR2 is YFSETQ. CDR3 DNA: TGCGCCAGCAGCGAGGGACAGCTGTTCTCTGGAAACACCATATATTTT. Residues: CASSEGQLFSGNTIYF.

Relative to its sample, this clonotype is medium-sized. The genes are TRBV15 and TRBJ2-3; 7 nucleotides agree with TRBD2. The CDR3 consists of 16 residues. Germline V gene lookup returns CDR1 LNHNV and CDR2 YYDKDF (reference sequence). V lost 1 base and J lost 3; bases outside the gene matches: 7. CDR3 region: CATSRARAGWTDTQYF. CDR3 nucleotide sequence: TGTGCCACCAGCAGAGCACGAGCGGGGTGGACAGATACGCAGTATTTT.

This clonotype occurred many times. The rearrangement uses TRBV7-9 and TRBJ1-2; D uncertain. CDR3 length: 13 residues. V was shortened by 1 base and J by 4 bases, with 7 bases between the two germline ends. Germline values: CDR1 SEHNR, CDR2 FQNEAQ (reference sequence). Here the CDR3 DNA reads TGTGCCAGCAGCTTAGACAGCCTCTATGGCTACACCTTC. This encodes CASSLDSLYGYTF.

The chain uses TRBV24-1 and TRBJ2-3; D gene uncertain. CDR1 is KGHDR and CDR2 is SFDVKD in the germline V gene. V was clipped by 3 bases and J by 11 bases, with 14 bases between them. CDR3 length: 13 residues. The CDR3 DNA reads TGTGCCACCAGTGATGCCTACTACAATGAGCAGTATTTT. It yields the protein CATSDAYYNEQYF.

V and J are TRBV25-1 and TRBJ2-7; D call uncertain. V dropped 4 bases and J dropped 3 bases, with 19 bases sitting between them. CDR1 and CDR2 (germline): MGHDK, SYGVNS. This CDR3 contains 16 residues. The CDR3 bases are TGTGCCAGCAGTGGGTACGCGGCAGGCGAGAGCTACGAGCAGTACTTC. Amino acid sequence: CASSGYAAGESYEQYF.

This clonotype occurred many times. This chain joins TRBV5-8 and TRBJ2-7, with 7 bases that match TRBD2. Germline V CDR1 and CDR2: SGHTS, YDEGEE. V shed 3 bases, J shed 2 bases, and the junction held 5 bases outside the gene matches. The CDR3 has 14 amino acids. The CDR3 DNA reads TGTGCCAGCAGCTACGGGACTACCACCTACGAGCAGTACTTC. Translation gives CASSYGTTTYEQYF.

This clonotype is labeled as medium-sized. The chain recombines TRBV10-3 with TRBJ2-7; D may be TRBD1 (6 bases). The V and J ends lost 6 bases and 0 bases respectively, with 12 bases between them. Germline V gene lookup returns CDR1 ENHRY and CDR2 SYGVKD. The CDR3 covers 14 residues. The CDR3 DNA is TGTGCCATCAGAACAGGGCCAAACTCCTACGAGCAGTACTTC. Its protein product is CAIRTGPNSYEQYF.

In its sample, this clonotype was seen many times. The V and J genes are TRBV20-1 and TRBJ2-1; D remains ambiguous. The V and J ends lost 3 bases and 6 bases respectively, with 15 bases between them. Germline V CDR1 and CDR2: DFQATT, SNEGSKA (reference sequence). The CDR3 is 14 residues long. Here the CDR3 reads CSASLFSSGNEQFF. The CDR3, as DNA: TGCAGTGCTAGCCTTTTTAGCTCGGGCAATGAGCAGTTCTTC.

Remarks on this clonotype: Compared with germline, one end of the junction differs, possibly owing to a read error. CDR3 DNA: TGTGCCAGCAGCGTAGACTCAATACAGGGCTTGAACACGGAAGCTTTCTTT. It translates to CASSVDSIQGLNTEAFF. The gene calls are TRBV9 and TRBJ1-1, with D maybe TRBD1 (6 bases). Germline lookup yields CDR1 SGDLS and CDR2 YYNGEE. The CDR3 length is 17 residues.

This clonotype was observed many times. The genes are TRBV11-2 and TRBJ2-7, with D perhaps TRBD2 (5 bases). In germline, CDR1 is SGHAT, CDR2 FQNNGV. Trimming left V 4 bases short and J 6 bases short, with 16 bases between. This CDR3 spans 14 amino acids. For the CDR3, the DNA is TGTGCCAGCAGCTATGGACTCCAGGAAGTCGAGCAGTACTTC. Residues: CASSYGLQEVEQYF.

The V call is TRBV24-1, the J call TRBJ1-5; 7 nucleotides match TRBD1. The CDR3 is 16 amino acids. V gave up 5 bases and J gave up 4 bases; unmatched junction bases: 10. The germline V gene has CDR1 KGHDR and CDR2 SFDVKD. As DNA, the CDR3 is TGTGCCACCAGTGCGTCGGGACAGCTGATAAATCAGCCCCAGCATTTT. It translates to CATSASGQLINQPQHF.

This clonotype was observed many times. A read error may explain this, as a much larger clone is one base away. The rearrangement links TRBV24-1 to TRBJ2-5, with D possibly TRBD1 on 6 matching bases. The CDR3 has 16 amino acids. V shed 5 bases and J shed 5 bases, with 20 bases lying between them. Per the germline V gene, CDR1 is KGHDR and CDR2 is SFDVKD. The CDR3 protein is CATSGRRDTEAETQYF. The DNA for the CDR3 is TGTGCCACCAGTGGCCGCCGGGACACCGAAGCGGAGACCCAGTACTTC.

This clonotype was observed many times. The V and J genes are TRBV19 and TRBJ1-4; no clear D. The germline V gene encodes CDR1 LNHDA and CDR2 SQIVND (reference sequence). V was clipped by 3 bases and J by 10 bases, with 3 bases between them. This CDR3 comprises 10 residues. The CDR3 DNA sequence: TGTGCCAGTAGTATGGGAAAACTGTTTTTT. This codes for CASSMGKLFF.

This rearrangement joins TRBV2 to TRBJ2-1, with D unclear. Germline V gene sequence: CDR1 SNHLY, CDR2 FYNNEI. This CDR3 has 14 residues. Trimming left V 11 bases short and J 0 bases short, with 14 bases between. The CDR3 sequence is CASQVTSSYNEQFF. The DNA of the CDR3 is TGTGCCTCGCAGGTGACGAGCTCCTACAATGAGCAGTTCTTC.

This clonotype was seen repeatedly, ten times or more. The chain carries TRBV11-3 and TRBJ1-1; D is unclear. The V gene lost 3 bases and the J gene lost 2 bases, with 7 bases spanning the gap. The V gene's germline CDR1 is SGHNT and CDR2 YENEEA. The CDR3 contains 13 residues. CDR3 DNA: TGTGCCAGCAGCTTCTCCTTAAACACTGAAGCTTTCTTT. It codes for CASSFSLNTEAFF. The entire variable domain, with the rest obtained from reference TRBV11-3 and TRBJ1-1, is as follows: EAGVVQSPRYKIIEKKQPVAFWCNPISGHNTLYWYLQNLGQGPELLIRYENEEAVDDSQLPKDRFSAERLKGVDSTLKIQPAELGDSAVYLCASSFSLNTEAFFGQGTRLTVV.

As concerns this clonotype: The junction does not match germline at one end; this may be a read error. This chain joins TRBV9 and TRBJ2-2; tentative D call: TRBD2 (5 bases). The CDR3 has 14 amino acids. The V gene's germline CDR1 is SGDLS and CDR2 YYNGEE. The CDR3 DNA is TGTGCCAACAGCGTACCCTACGAGTCCGGGGAGCCGTTTTTT. Translation gives CANSVPYESGEPFF.

This clonotype was detected many times. CDR3 in DNA: TGTGCCAGTAGTTCCTTCTTATCGGACAGCTCCTACGAGCAGTACTTC. Its protein is CASSSFLSDSSYEQYF. The chain is built from TRBV19 and TRBJ2-7, with a possible D match to TRBD1 (6 bases). The germline V and J ends were trimmed by 5 bases and 0 bases, with 17 bases remaining between them. Per the germline V gene, CDR1 is LNHDA and CDR2 is SQIVND (reference sequence). CDR3 length: 16 amino acids.

This clonotype has more than one count but fewer than ten. This chain joins TRBV5-4 and TRBJ2-2; 10 bases are shared with TRBD2. This CDR3 contains 15 residues. With 3 bases clipped from V and 7 bases from J, the junction kept 6 bases outside the gene matches. The germline gives CDR1 SGHNT, CDR2 YYREEE (reference sequence). The CDR3 spells CASSSLAGEVGELFF. The CDR3 DNA follows: TGTGCCAGCAGCTCTCTAGCGGGAGAGGTCGGGGAGCTGTTTTTT. The entire variable domain, with the rest obtained from reference TRBV5-4 and TRBJ2-2, is as follows: ETGVTQSPTHLIKTRGQQVTLRCSSQSGHNTVSWYQQALGQGPQFIFQYYREEENGRGNFPPRFSGLQFPNYSSELNVNALELDDSALYLCASSSLAGEVGELFFGEGSRLTVL.

This clonotype was seen ten or more times. This may be a read error, as it is one base from a much larger clone. The J gene is TRBJ1-1, the V gene TRBV19; TRBD1 aligns across 9 bases. Trimming removed 6 bases from V and 8 bases from J; junction bases left unmatched: 7. The V gene's germline CDR1 is LNHDA and CDR2 SQIVND (reference sequence). The CDR3 sequence is 13 residues long. DNA for the CDR3: TGTGCCAGTAGCTCACAGGGGGCGAGGGAAGCTTTCTTT. It is translated as CASSSQGAREAFF. The full variable domain, its missing parts supplied by reference TRBV19 and TRBJ1-1, is DGGITQSPKYLFRKEGQNVTLSCEQNLNHDAMYWYRQDPGQGLRLIYYSQIVNDFQKGDIAEGYSVSREKKESFPLTVTSAQKNPTAFYLCASSSQGAREAFFGQGTRLTVV.

The chain links TRBV18 to TRBJ2-7; 7 bases agree with TRBD1. Germline V lookup: CDR1 KGHSH, CDR2 LQKENI. The CDR3 covers 14 residues. With 6 bases clipped from V and 2 bases from J, the junction kept 7 bases outside the gene matches. In DNA, the CDR3 is TGTGCCAGCTCTCAAGCAGGACAGGCCTACGAGCAGTACTTC. Its protein product is CASSQAGQAYEQYF.

This clonotype occurred many times. The chain combines TRBV20-1 with TRBJ2-3, with 10 positions matching TRBD1. Per germline, CDR1 DFQATT and CDR2 SNEGSKA (reference sequence). The CDR3 totals 13 residues. With V trimmed by 5 bases and J by 6 bases, 5 bases remained unmatched. This CDR3 is CSAPDRGLDTQYF. DNA for the CDR3: TGCAGTGCTCCGGACAGGGGGTTGGATACGCAGTATTTT.

This clonotype appeared many times. This chain joins TRBV7-9 and TRBJ2-2; no reliable D call. Per germline, CDR1 SEHNR and CDR2 FQNEAQ (reference sequence). The V end lost 2 bases, the J end lost 4 bases, and 5 bases lay between the germline ends. CDR3 size: 13 residues. The CDR3 nucleotides read TGTGCCAGCAGCTTATATGGCACCGGGGAGCTGTTTTTT. Encoded protein: CASSLYGTGELFF.